The clone carrying this T cell receptor (beta chain) was seen only once. Its antigen is as yet unknown. This entry comes from a study of Ad26.COV2.S vaccination and SARS-CoV-2 variants. Study results and limitations: Assessments of TCR breadth and depth may have underestimated the total T cell responses. Vaccinees reportedly had broad spike-specific CD8+ and CD4+ T cell responses. Greater spike-specific TCR breadth was seen in vaccine recipients than in placebo recipients.

The V gene lost 5 bases and the J gene lost 10 bases, with 6 bases spanning the gap. Germline CDR1 is MDHEN and CDR2 is SYDVKM. This CDR3 spans 10 amino acids. Assay: immunoSEQ multiplex PCR; the TCRdb copy retains only in-frame clones and omits some. The profile covers fewer than 150,000 clones, with approximately 90% appearing a single time and 4% to 6% taken by the ten largest. The chain has TRBV28 and TRBJ2-1; no clear D. This sequence was found in a human donor who had recovered from COVID-19. Material: peripheral blood, obtained after recovery from COVID-19. CDR3 sequence reads: CASSHKEQFF. The DNA of the CDR3 is TGTGCCAGCAGTCATAAAGAGCAGTTCTTC. The full variable domain, in which reference TRBV28 and TRBJ2-1 provide the parts outside the CDR3, is DVKVTQSSRYLVKRTGEKVFLECVQDMDHENMFWYRQDPGLGLRLIYFSYDVKMKEKGDIPEGYSVSREKKERFSLILESASTNQTSMYLCASSHKEQFFGPGTRLTVL.